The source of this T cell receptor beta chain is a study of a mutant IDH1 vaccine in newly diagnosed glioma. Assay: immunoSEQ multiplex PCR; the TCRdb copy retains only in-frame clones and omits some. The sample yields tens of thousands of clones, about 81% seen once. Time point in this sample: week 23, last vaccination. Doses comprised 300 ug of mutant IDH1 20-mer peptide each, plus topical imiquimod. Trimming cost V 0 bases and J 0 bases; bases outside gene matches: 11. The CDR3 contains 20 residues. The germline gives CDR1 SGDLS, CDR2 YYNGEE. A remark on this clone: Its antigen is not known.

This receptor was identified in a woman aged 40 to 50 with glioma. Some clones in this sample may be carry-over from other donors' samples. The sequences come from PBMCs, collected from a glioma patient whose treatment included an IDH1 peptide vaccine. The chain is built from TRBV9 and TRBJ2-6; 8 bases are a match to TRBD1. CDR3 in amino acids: CASSVAVGQDFSSGANVLTF. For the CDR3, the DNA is TGTGCCAGCAGCGTAGCAGTGGGACAGGACTTTAGCTCTGGGGCCAACGTCCTGACTTTC.